This T cell receptor beta chain was identified during a study of Graves' ophthalmopathy and Graves' hyperthyroidism. Study-level findings and limits: Separation of ophthalmopathy from stable hyperthyroidism was achieved by a 13-signature model, at approximately 87% sensitivity and about 81% specificity.

Of note for this clonotype: Its target is not known.

V dropped 0 bases and J dropped 4 bases, with 12 bases sitting between them. This CDR3 has 14 amino acids. Germline-derived CDR1 and CDR2 are GTSNPN and SVGIG (reference sequence). Beta-chain TCR CDR3 regions were amplified from RNA transcripts. In the first round, RT-PCR was carried out with HTBI primers, and a multiplex PCR formed the second round. Each CDR3 protein gets one entry after TCRdb re-called the multiplex PCR reads with MiXCR. Found here are 600,000 to 700,000 distinct CDR3 sequences, under 50% of them singletons; the top ten hold more than 3%. The gene calls are TRBV30 and TRBJ1-1; possible D gene TRBD1, 5 bases. The receptor's source is an adult man with Graves' ophthalmopathy. Sequencing used peripheral blood. In DNA, the CDR3 is TGTGCCTGGAGTGTAGATTTAAGGGGCACTGAAGCTTTCTTT. Amino acid sequence: CAWSVDLRGTEAFF.